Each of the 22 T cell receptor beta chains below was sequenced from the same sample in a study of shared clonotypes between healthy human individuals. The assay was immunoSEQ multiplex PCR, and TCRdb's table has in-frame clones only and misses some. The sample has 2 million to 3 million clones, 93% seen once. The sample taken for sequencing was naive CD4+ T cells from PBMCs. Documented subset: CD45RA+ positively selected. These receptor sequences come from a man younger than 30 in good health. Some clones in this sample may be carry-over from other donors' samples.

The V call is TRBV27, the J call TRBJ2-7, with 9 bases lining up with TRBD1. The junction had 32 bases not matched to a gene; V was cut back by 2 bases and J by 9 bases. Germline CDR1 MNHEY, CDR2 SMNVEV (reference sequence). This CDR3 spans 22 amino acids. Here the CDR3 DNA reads TGTGCCAGCAGTTTAATGGTCCCAAGAAGCAATGGTCCCCGGGACAGGGACTTTGGGCAGTACTTC. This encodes CASSLMVPRSNGPRDRDFGQYF.

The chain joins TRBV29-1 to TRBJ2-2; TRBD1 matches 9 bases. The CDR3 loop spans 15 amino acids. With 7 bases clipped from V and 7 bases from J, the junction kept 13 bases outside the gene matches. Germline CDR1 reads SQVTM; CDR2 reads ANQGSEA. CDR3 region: CSATELDRGGGELFF. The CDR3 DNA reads TGCAGCGCAACCGAATTGGACAGGGGCGGCGGGGAGCTGTTTTTT.

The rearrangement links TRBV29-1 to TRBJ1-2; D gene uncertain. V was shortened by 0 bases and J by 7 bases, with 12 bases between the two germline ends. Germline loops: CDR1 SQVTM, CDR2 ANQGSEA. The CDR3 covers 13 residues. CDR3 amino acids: CSVEDDPAVGYTF. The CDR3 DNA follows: TGCAGCGTTGAAGATGACCCGGCCGTTGGCTACACCTTC.

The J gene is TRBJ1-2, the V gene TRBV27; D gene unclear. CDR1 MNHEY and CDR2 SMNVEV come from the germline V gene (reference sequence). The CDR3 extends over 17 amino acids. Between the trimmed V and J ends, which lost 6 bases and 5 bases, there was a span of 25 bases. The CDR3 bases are TGTGCCAGCAGGAGTTATGTTCCGGGGAGGGTTTGGTATGGCTACACCTTC. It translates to CASRSYVPGRVWYGYTF.

CDR3 residues: CASSEFRGAEYF. CDR3 sequence (DNA): TGTGCCAGCAGTGAATTTAGGGGGGCAGAGTACTTC. The V gene is TRBV25-1, the J gene TRBJ2-7; TRBD1 or TRBD2 may be the D gene (6 bases each). Deletions cut 1 base from V and 11 bases from J, with 12 bases between. The germline V gene has CDR1 MGHDK and CDR2 SYGVNS. The CDR3 spans 12 residues.

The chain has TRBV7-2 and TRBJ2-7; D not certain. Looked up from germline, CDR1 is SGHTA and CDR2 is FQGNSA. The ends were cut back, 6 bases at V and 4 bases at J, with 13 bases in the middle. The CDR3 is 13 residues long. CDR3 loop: CASSPRNGYEQYF. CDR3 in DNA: TGTGCCAGCAGTCCCAGGAATGGTTACGAGCAGTACTTC.

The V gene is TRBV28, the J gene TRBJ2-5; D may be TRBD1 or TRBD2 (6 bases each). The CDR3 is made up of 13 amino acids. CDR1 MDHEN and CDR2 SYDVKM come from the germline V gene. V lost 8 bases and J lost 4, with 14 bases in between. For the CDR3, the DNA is TGTGCCAGCGCCACTGGGGGGCCAGAGACCCAGTACTTC. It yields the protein CASATGGPETQYF.

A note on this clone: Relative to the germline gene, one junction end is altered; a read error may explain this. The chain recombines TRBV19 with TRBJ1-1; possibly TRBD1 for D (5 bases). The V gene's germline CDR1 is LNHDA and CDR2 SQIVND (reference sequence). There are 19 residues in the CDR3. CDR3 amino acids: CASTSRGGGRDILNAEAFF. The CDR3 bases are TGTGCCAGTACCTCTAGGGGTGGAGGGAGGGATATATTGAACGCTGAAGCTTTCTTT.

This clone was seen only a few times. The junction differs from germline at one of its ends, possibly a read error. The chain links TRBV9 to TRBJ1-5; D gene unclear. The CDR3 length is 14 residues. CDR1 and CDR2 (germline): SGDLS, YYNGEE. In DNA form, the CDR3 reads TGTGCCAGCAGCGTTACGAGTAGCGATCAGCCCCAGCATTTT. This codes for CASSVTSSDQPQHF.

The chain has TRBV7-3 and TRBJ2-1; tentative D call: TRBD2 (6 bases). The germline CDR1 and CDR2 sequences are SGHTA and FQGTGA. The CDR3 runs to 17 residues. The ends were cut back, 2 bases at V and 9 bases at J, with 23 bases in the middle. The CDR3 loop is CASSLGGFGGIGAEQFF. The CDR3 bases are TGTGCCAGCAGCTTAGGAGGGTTTGGCGGGATAGGCGCTGAGCAGTTCTTC.

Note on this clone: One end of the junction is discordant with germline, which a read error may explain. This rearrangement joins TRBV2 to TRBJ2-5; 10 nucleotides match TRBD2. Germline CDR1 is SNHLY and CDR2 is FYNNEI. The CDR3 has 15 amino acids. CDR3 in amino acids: CASSGLAGVQATQYF. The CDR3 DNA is TGTGCCAGCAGTGGGCTAGCGGGAGTCCAAGCGACCCAGTACTTC. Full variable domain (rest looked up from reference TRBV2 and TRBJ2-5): EPEVTQTPSHQVTQMGQEVILRCVPISNHLYFYWYRQILGQKVEFLVSFYNNEISEKSEIFDDQFSVERPDGSNFTLKIRSTKLEDSAMYFCASSGLAGVQATQYFGPGTRLLVL.

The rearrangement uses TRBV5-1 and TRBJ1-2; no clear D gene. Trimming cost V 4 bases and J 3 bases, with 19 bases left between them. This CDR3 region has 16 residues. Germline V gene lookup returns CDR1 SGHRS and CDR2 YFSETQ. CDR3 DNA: TGCGCCAGCAGCAAGCGTAGAGGGTCGGACGACTATGGCTACACCTTC. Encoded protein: CASSKRRGSDDYGYTF.

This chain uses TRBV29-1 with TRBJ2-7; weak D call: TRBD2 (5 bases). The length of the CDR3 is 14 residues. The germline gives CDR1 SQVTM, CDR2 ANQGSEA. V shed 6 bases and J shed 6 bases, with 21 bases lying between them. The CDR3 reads CSVRPQADLAEQYF. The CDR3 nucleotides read TGCAGCGTACGTCCTCAAGCGGACCTCGCCGAGCAGTACTTC.

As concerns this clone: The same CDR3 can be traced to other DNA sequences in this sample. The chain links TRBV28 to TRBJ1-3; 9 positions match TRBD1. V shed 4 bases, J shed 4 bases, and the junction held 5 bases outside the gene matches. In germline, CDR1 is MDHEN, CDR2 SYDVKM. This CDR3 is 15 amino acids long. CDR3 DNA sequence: TGTGCCAGCAGTTCCACAGGGGGCACAGGAAACACCATATATTTT. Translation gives CASSSTGGTGNTIYF.

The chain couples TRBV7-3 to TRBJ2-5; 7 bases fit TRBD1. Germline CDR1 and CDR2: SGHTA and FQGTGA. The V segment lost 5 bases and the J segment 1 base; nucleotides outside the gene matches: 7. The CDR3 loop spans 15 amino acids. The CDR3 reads CASSPQTGSQETQYF. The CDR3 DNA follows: TGTGCCAGCAGCCCGCAGACAGGGTCCCAAGAGACCCAGTACTTC.

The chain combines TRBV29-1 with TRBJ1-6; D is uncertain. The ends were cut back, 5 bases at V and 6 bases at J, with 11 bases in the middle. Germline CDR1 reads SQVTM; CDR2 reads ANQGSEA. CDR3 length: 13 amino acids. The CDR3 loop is CSVLENSNSPLHF. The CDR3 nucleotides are TGCAGCGTTTTGGAGAATTCTAATTCACCCCTCCACTTT.

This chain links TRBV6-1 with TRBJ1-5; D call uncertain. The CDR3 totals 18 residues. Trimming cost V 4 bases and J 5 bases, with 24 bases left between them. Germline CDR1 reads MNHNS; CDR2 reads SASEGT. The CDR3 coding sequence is TGTGCCAGCAGTGGCCCAACCGGTCTATGGGTATCTGATCAGCCCCAGCATTTT. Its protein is CASSGPTGLWVSDQPQHF.

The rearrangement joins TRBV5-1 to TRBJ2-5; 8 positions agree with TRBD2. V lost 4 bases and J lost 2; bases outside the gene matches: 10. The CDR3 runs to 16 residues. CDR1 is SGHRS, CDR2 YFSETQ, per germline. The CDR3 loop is CASSPGGGPTQETQYF. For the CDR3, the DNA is TGCGCCAGCAGCCCGGGGGGGGGACCCACGCAAGAGACCCAGTACTTC.

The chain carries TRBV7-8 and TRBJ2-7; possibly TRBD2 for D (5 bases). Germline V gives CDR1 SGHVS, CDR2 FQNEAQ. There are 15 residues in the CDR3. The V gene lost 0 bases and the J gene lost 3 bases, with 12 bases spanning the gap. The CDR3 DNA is TGTGCCAGCAGCTTAGCTAGCGTCGGATTCTACGAGCAGTACTTC. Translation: CASSLASVGFYEQYF.

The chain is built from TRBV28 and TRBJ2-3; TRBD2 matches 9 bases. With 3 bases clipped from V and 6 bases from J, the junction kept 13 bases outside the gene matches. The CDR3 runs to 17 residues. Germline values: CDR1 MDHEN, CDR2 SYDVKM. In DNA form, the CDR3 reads TGTGCCAGCAGTTTCCCCAGAGCGGGAGGTATCAGGGATACGCAGTATTTT. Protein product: CASSFPRAGGIRDTQYF. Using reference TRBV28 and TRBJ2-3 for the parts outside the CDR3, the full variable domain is DVKVTQSSRYLVKRTGEKVFLECVQDMDHENMFWYRQDPGLGLRLIYFSYDVKMKEKGDIPEGYSVSREKKERFSLILESASTNQTSMYLCASSFPRAGGIRDTQYFGPGTRLTVL.

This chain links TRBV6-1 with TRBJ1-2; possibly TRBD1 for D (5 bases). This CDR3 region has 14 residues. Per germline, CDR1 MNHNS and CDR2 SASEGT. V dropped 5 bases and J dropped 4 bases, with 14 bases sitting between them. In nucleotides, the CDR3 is TGTGCCAGCAGTTCCAGGGACCTAACCTATGGCTACACCTTC. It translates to CASSSRDLTYGYTF.

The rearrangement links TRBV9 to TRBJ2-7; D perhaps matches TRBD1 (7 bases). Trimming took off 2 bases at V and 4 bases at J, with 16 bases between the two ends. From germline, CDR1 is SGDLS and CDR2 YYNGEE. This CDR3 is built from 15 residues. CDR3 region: CASSVSARGVYEQYF. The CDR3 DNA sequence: TGTGCCAGCAGCGTCTCCGCCAGGGGGGTTTACGAGCAGTACTTC.